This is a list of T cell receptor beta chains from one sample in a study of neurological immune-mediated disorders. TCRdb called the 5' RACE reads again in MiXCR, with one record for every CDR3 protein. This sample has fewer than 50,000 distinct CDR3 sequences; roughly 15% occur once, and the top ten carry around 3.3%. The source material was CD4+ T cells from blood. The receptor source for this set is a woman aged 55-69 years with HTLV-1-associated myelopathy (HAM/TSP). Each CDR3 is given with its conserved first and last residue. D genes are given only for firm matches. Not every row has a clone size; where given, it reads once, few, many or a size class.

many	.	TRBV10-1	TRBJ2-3	TGCGCCAGCAGTGAGGGGAACACAGATACGCAGTATTTT	CASSEGNTDTQYF
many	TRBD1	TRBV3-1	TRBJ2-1	TGTGCCAGCAGCCAAGGACAGGGAAGGTACAATGAGCAGTTCTTC	CASSQGQGRYNEQFF
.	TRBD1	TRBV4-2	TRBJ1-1	TGTGCCAGCAGCCAAGGGACAGGGTTTCCGAACACTGAAGCTTTCTTT	CASSQGTGFPNTEAFF
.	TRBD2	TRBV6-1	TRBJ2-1	TGTGCCATCAGTGAAGCGGGGTATGAGCAGTTCTTC	CAISEAGYEQFF
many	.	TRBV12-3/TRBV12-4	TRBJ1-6	TGTGCCAGCAGACCTCACAGGGTGGGAAATTCACCCCTCCACTTT	CASRPHRVGNSPLHF
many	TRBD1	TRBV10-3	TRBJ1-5	TGTGCCATCAGTGCGACAGGGGGGTTCAGCAATCAGCCCCAGCATTTT	CAISATGGFSNQPQHF
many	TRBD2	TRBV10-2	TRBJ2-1	TGCGCCAGCAGTGACCTCGAGCGGGGGGGCCTACTAAGCTACAATGAGCAGTTCTTC	CASSDLERGGLLSYNEQFF
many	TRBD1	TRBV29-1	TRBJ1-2	TGCAGCGTTGGGGGGTTGACAGGGGGCTATAACTATGGCTACACCTTC	CSVGGLTGGYNYGYTF
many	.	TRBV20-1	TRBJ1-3	TGCAGTGCCCCACGGAGCCGCTCTGGAAACACCATATATTTT	CSAPRSRSGNTIYF
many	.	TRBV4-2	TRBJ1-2	TGTGCCAGCAGCCAAGGACAGGTCTATGGCTACACCTTC	CASSQGQVYGYTF
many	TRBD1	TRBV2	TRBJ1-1	TGTGCCAGCAGTGCTGAGACAGGGGTCACTGAAGCTTTCTTT	CASSAETGVTEAFF
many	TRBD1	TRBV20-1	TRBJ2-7	TGCAGTGCTAGAGGGACAGGGGTTTACGAGCAGTACTTC	CSARGTGVYEQYF
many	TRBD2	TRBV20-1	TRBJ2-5	TGCAGTGCTCTCATCGGGGGGGTTCAAGAGACCCAGTACTTC	CSALIGGVQETQYF
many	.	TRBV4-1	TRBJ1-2	TGCGCCAGCAGCCAAGAAAATACAATTAACTATGGCTACACCTTC	CASSQENTINYGYTF
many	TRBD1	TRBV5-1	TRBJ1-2	TGCGCCAGCAGCCCCGAGCCAGGGGGCTACTATGGCTACACCTTC	CASSPEPGGYYGYTF
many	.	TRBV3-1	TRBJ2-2	TGTGCCAGCAGCCAAGAATTCGCGGGATCGCACACCGGGGAGCTGTTTTTT	CASSQEFAGSHTGELFF
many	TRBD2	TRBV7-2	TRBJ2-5	TGTGCCAGCAGCCCCCAGACTAGCGGGGTAGAGACCCAGTACTTC	CASSPQTSGVETQYF
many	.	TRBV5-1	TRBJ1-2	TGCGCCAGCAGCCCCGGGAGGGCCCTTTATGGCTACACCTTC	CASSPGRALYGYTF
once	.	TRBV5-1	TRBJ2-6	TGCGCCAGCAACCGGGAGGGGGCGAACTCTGGGGCCAACGTCCTGACTTTC	CASNREGANSGANVLTF
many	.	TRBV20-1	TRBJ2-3	TGCAGTGCTAGCGGGCGTGGTGGAATCACAGATACGCAGTATTTT	CSASGRGGITDTQYF
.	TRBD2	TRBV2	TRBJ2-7	TGTGCCAGCAAGGCCGGGAGGGGACTCTACGAGCAGTACTTC	CASKAGRGLYEQYF
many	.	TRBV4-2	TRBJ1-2	TGTGCCAGCAGCCAAGGGCCTCCTAACTATGGCTACACCTTC	CASSQGPPNYGYTF
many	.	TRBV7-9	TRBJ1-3	TGTGCCAGCAGCTTAGCTACTCCTACTGGAAACACCATATATTTT	CASSLATPTGNTIYF
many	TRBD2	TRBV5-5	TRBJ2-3	TGTGCCAGCAGCTCCCTGAAAGCCCGGGGGGGGGGCACAGATACGCAGTATTTT	CASSSLKARGGGTDTQYF
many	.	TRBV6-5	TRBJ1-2	TGTGCCAGCAGTCAGGACTGGCAGGGGTATGGCTACACCTTC	CASSQDWQGYGYTF
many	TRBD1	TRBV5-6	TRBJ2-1	TGTGCCAGCAGCCCCTCCGGGACAGGGAATGAGCAGTTCTTC	CASSPSGTGNEQFF
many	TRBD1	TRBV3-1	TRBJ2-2	TGTGCCAGCAGCCAGATGAGGGGGACAGGGAACACCGGGGAGCTGTTTTTT	CASSQMRGTGNTGELFF
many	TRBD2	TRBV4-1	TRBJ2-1	TGCGCCAGCAGCCAAGATAGGTCAGCGGGGGAGTACAATGAGCAGTTCTTC	CASSQDRSAGEYNEQFF
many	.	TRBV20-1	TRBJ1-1	TGCAGTGCCAGCGGGACGGCGCCCGAAGCTTTCTTT	CSASGTAPEAFF
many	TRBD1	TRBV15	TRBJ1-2	TGTGCCACCAGCAGAGATCCGGGACAGACCGTCTATGGCTACACCTTC	CATSRDPGQTVYGYTF
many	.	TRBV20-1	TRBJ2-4	TGCAGTTCGTCAACGGGGGATTCCTCGGCCAAAAACATTCAGTACTTC	CSSSTGDSSAKNIQYF
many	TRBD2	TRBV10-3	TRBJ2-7	TGTGCCATCGGGGGGGTCCCTCAGGGCGAGCAGTACTTC	CAIGGVPQGEQYF
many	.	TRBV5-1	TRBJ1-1	TGCGCCAGCAACCGCGACAACCCCAATGAAGCTTTCTTT	CASNRDNPNEAFF
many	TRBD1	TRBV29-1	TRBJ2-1	TGCAGCGTTGCAGGGACAGTCTACAATGAGCAGTTCTTC	CSVAGTVYNEQFF
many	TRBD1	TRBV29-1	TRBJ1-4	TGCAGCGCTGGACAGGGGGCGCTTGATAATGAAAAACTGTTTTTT	CSAGQGALDNEKLFF
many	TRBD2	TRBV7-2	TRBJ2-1	TGTGCCAGCAGCTTAGGCGGGGGGGTCTATGAGCAGTTCTTC	CASSLGGGVYEQFF
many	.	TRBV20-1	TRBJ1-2	TGCAGTGCTAGAGATGCAGGGGCTGGCTATGGCTACACCTTC	CSARDAGAGYGYTF
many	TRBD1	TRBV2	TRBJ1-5	TGTGCCAGCAGCATAGGACAGGGGGGAGGACAGCCCCAGCATTTT	CASSIGQGGGQPQHF
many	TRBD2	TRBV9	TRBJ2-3	TGTGCCAGCAGCGTCGGGACTAGCGGCCCAGGGGGTCAAGATACGCAGTATTTT	CASSVGTSGPGGQDTQYF
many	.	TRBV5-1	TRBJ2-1	TGCGCCAGCAGCTTATCGATCCTCAAGCATGAGCAGTTCTTC	CASSLSILKHEQFF
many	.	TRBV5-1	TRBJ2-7	TGCGCCAGCAGCTTGGGTCCTAGCGACTCCTACGAGCAGTACTTC	CASSLGPSDSYEQYF
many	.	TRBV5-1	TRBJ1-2	TGCGCCAGCAGGGGAGACGGACCCTATGGCTACACCTTC	CASRGDGPYGYTF
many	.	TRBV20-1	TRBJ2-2	TGCAGTGCTAGAGATGCGGGGCAGAACACCGGGGAGCTGTTTTTT	CSARDAGQNTGELFF
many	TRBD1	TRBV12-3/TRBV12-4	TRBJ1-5	TGTGCCAGCAGCGAACACGACAGGGCTGGGTTCAATCAGCCCCAGCATTTT	CASSEHDRAGFNQPQHF
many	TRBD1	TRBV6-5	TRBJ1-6	TGTGCCAGCAGTTACCACCAAGGACAGGGGGCCACCTCACCCCTCCACTTT	CASSYHQGQGATSPLHF
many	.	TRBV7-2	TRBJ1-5	TGTGCCAGCAGTCAATACGAGGGAGGGCAGCCCCGGCATTTT	CASSQYEGGQPRHF
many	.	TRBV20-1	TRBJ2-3	TGCAGTGCTAGAACTAGCACAGATACGCAGTATTTT	CSARTSTDTQYF
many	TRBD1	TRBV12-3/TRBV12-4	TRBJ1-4	TGTGCCAGCAGTTTATATTTCGATTTGGGGACAGGGGGTAATGATGAAAAACTGTTTTTT	CASSLYFDLGTGGNDEKLFF
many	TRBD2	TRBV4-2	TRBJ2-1	TGTGCCAGCAGCCAAGATCTCCTAGCGGGAGACTACAATGAGCAGTTCTTC	CASSQDLLAGDYNEQFF
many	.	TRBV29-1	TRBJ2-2	TGCAGCGTCTCAGGGAACACCGGGGAGCTGTTTTTT	CSVSGNTGELFF
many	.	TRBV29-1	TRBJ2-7	TGCAGCGTTGAGACGGATTCCTACGAGCAGTACTTC	CSVETDSYEQYF
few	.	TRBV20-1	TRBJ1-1	TGCAGTGCGGCTATGGGTGGTGAAGCTTTCTTT	CSAAMGGEAFF
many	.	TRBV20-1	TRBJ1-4	TGCAGTGGCCTTCGGGGCGTCGCCAATGAAAAACTGTTTTTT	CSGLRGVANEKLFF
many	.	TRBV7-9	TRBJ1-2	TGTGCCAGCAGCTCCCCCGGAACCTATGGCTACACCTTC	CASSSPGTYGYTF
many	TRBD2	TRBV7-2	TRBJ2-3	TGTGCCAGCAGCTCGTTACTAGCGGCTGGGGCAGATACGCAGTATTTT	CASSSLLAAGADTQYF
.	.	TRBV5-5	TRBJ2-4	TGTGCCAGCAGCTTAGGGGGAGCCAAAAACATTCAGTACTTC	CASSLGGAKNIQYF
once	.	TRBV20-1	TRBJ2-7	TGCAGTGCTATAGATCCCTTTGGGGAGGTCTTATACGAGCAGTACTTC	CSAIDPFGEVLYEQYF